The present T cell receptor (beta chain) was sequenced within a study of blood T cell repertoires in COVID-19. Study-level information: PBMCs, B-cell-depleted T cells, or T cells provided the cDNA or gDNA that made up the material.

Per germline, CDR1 LNHDA and CDR2 SQIVND (reference sequence). The J segment lost 5 bases and the V segment lost 7 bases, leaving 6 bases of the junction unmatched. This CDR3 comprises 14 residues. This table comes from immunoSEQ multiplex PCR, and its TCRdb copy is limited to in-frame clones, with some not included. The sample consists of a few hundred thousand clones, around 88% of them appearing once. A Seattle source enrolled patients during active infection and followed them longitudinally. About this clone itself: The same CDR3 also results from other DNA sequences found in this sample.

Sequencing was performed on peripheral blood. This sequence was found in a woman aged 45 to 65 with COVID-19, enrolled during active disease. The chain links TRBV19 to TRBJ2-2, with 8 bases that match TRBD1. CDR3 sequence: CASTPDRATGELFF. The CDR3 coding sequence is TGTGCCAGTACTCCGGACAGGGCAACCGGGGAGCTGTTTTTT.